This T cell receptor beta chain was retrieved from a study of shared clonotypes between healthy human individuals. As for this clone: Its cognate antigen is unknown. It is likely a read error: a sequence one base away is far more abundant. This sample includes further DNA sequences coding for the same CDR3.

Trimming removed 5 bases at V and 4 bases at J, with 5 bases between. The CDR3 sequence is 12 residues long. The germline gives CDR1 MNHEY, CDR2 SMNVEV (reference sequence). Regarding the study as a whole: Some naive CD4 clonotypes, 4% to 6%, turned up in common across a few donors.

Here immunoSEQ multiplex PCR was the method, and the copy in TCRdb shows in-frame clones only, minus some. The table records about 320,000 clones, 87% of them present only once. This clonotype was sampled from a man between 18 and 35 years old in good health. The sequencing input was memory CD8+ T cells sorted from blood. This sample's subset: CD45RO+ cells pooled with CCR7-negative TemRA cells. V and J are TRBV27 and TRBJ2-2, with D unclear. The CDR3 loop is CASSPLTGELFF. CDR3 nucleotide sequence: TGTGCCAGCAGTCCTCTCACCGGGGAGCTGTTTTTT.